Described below is a single T cell receptor beta chain sequence and its context. The antigen is undetermined. This sample stems from a study of cytomegalovirus exposure and HLA in healthy donors. Study-wide context: Ancestry clustering placed around 81% of 350 to 500 genotyped donors in the Caucasian-associated cluster.

CDR3 length: 16 residues. Trimming removed 4 bases from V and 8 bases from J; junction bases left unmatched: 14. Germline V lookup: CDR1 SGHNT, CDR2 YYREEE (reference sequence). Primers: 60 Vbeta forward and 13 Jbeta reverse. Assay used: immunoSEQ multiplex PCR; TCRdb lists only in-frame clones, some missing. This sample has about 160,000 clones; approximately 78% occur once, and the top ten carry more than 0.75%. Findings and caveats of the study: Owing to their indistinguishability, certain V segments, notably TRBV6-2 and TRBV6-3, were excluded. No immune exposure information besides CMV serostatus was available.

V gene TRBV5-4 combines with J gene TRBJ1-1; 10 bases line up with TRBD1. The material sequenced was PBMCs. This sequence originates from a girl aged 2 to 9 in good health and CMV-seropositive. The CDR3 protein is CASSARDRGLPLEAFF. CDR3 sequence (DNA): TGTGCCAGCAGCGCCCGGGACAGGGGCCTGCCGTTGGAAGCTTTCTTT.